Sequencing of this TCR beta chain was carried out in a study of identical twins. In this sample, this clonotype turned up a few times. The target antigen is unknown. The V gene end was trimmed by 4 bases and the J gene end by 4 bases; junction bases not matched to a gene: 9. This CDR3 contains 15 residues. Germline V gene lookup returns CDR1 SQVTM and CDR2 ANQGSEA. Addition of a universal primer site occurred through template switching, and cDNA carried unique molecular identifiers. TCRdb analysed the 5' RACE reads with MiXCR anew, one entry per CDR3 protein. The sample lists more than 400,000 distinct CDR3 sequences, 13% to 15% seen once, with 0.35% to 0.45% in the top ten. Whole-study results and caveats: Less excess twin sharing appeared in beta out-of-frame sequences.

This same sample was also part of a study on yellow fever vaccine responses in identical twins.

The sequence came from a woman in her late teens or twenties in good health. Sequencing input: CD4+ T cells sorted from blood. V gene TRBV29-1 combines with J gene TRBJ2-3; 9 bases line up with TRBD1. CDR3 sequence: CSVGRGGQGADTQYF. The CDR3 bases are TGCAGCGTTGGAAGGGGGGGACAGGGCGCAGATACGCAGTATTTT.